This TCR beta chain was sequenced for a study of control samples from healthy donors and cancer patients. There are 11 residues in the CDR3. Germline CDR1 reads DFQATT; CDR2 reads SNEGSKA (reference sequence). Trimming took 5 bases from V and 4 from J, leaving 9 bases between them. TCRdb's table, derived via immunoSEQ multiplex PCR, lists solely in-frame clones and lacks some. Seen here are 100,000 to 150,000 clones, roughly 92% observed once, and the top ten hold 0.5% to 0.7%. The sequenced sample was PBMCs. The genes are TRBV20-1 and TRBJ2-7, with a weak D call TRBD1 (5 bases). The source of this sequence is an elderly man with head and neck cancer. The CDR3 region is CSARQGYEQYF. CDR3 DNA: TGCAGTGCTCGGCAGGGTTACGAGCAGTACTTC.